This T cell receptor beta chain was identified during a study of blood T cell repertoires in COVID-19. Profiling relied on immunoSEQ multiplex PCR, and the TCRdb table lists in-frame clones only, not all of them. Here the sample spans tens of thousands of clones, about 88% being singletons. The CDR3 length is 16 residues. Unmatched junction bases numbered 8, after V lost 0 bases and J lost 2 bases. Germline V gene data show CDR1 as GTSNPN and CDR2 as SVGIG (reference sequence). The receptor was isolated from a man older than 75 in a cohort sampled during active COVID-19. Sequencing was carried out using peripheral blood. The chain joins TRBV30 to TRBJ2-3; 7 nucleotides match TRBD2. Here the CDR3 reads CAWSVPGSGPTDTQYF. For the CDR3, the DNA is TGTGCCTGGAGTGTACCGGGTAGCGGGCCCACAGATACGCAGTATTTT.